The 12 T cell receptor beta chains listed next were all sequenced from one sample in a study of T cell changes during pregnancy in multiple sclerosis. Measured with immunoSEQ multiplex PCR; TCRdb has only the in-frame clones, and not every one. The table shows some 97,000 clones, with 90% to 95% occurring only once. Source: peripheral blood, taken before pregnancy. The receptors derive from a female donor with multiple sclerosis, enrolled in a pregnancy study.

V and J are TRBV13 and TRBJ2-1; D ambiguous. In germline, CDR1 is PRHDT, CDR2 FYEKMQ (reference sequence). V was pared by 4 bases and J by 4 bases, with 8 bases between. This CDR3 has 13 amino acids. The CDR3 spells CASSSEEYNEQFF. CDR3 sequence (DNA): TGTGCCAGCAGCTCAGAGGAATACAATGAGCAGTTCTTC. The full variable domain, its missing parts supplied by reference TRBV13 and TRBJ2-1, is AAGVIQSPRHLIKEKRETATLKCYPIPRHDTVYWYQQGPGQDPQFLISFYEKMQSDKGSIPDRFSAQQFSDYHSELNMSSLELGDSALYFCASSSEEYNEQFFGPGTRLTVL.

The V gene is TRBV2, the J gene TRBJ1-1, with D possibly being TRBD1 (5 bases). Between the trimmed V and J ends, which lost 4 bases and 1 base, there was a span of 28 bases. CDR1 SNHLY and CDR2 FYNNEI come from the germline V gene. This CDR3 is 20 amino acids long. Here the CDR3 DNA reads TGTGCCAGCAGTGCTCCGGAGTCTATTACAGGCGTACCTTCGAACACTGAAGCTTTCTTT. The encoded protein is CASSAPESITGVPSNTEAFF.

The chain joins TRBV4-3 to TRBJ2-1, with 7 bases matching TRBD2. The CDR3 runs 17 residues. Per germline, CDR1 LGHNA and CDR2 YSLEER. With 0 bases clipped from V and 4 bases from J, the junction kept 9 bases outside the gene matches. CDR3 residues: CASSQELGEGGYNEQFF. The CDR3 bases are TGCGCCAGCAGCCAAGAATTGGGGGAGGGCGGGTACAATGAGCAGTTCTTC.

The sample holds one count of this clone. The rearrangement joins TRBV7-8 to TRBJ2-7; D not certain. Trimming left V 2 bases short and J 6 bases short, with 11 bases between. This CDR3 is built from 13 residues. Per germline, CDR1 SGHVS and CDR2 FQNEAQ. DNA of the CDR3: TGTGCCAGCAGCTTAAGTCCACAGACCGAGCAGTACTTC. It encodes CASSLSPQTEQYF.

This clone showed up just a few times. The chain is built from TRBV5-1 and TRBJ1-1, with 7 bases that match TRBD1. Trimming removed 4 bases from V and 5 bases from J; junction bases left unmatched: 11. The V gene's germline CDR1 is SGHRS and CDR2 YFSETQ. There are 15 residues in the CDR3. The CDR3 sequence is CASSPDGRGVTEAFF. Here the CDR3 DNA reads TGCGCCAGCAGCCCGGACGGCAGGGGGGTAACTGAAGCTTTCTTT.

This clone was recorded only once. The rearrangement links TRBV7-9 to TRBJ2-7; TRBD1 aligns across 9 bases. CDR3 size: 14 residues. The germline V gene encodes CDR1 SEHNR and CDR2 FQNEAQ (reference sequence). V trimming: 1 base; J trimming: 5 bases; junction bases outside the gene matches: 3. The CDR3 protein is CASSLVGQGNEQYF. The CDR3 nucleotides are TGTGCCAGCAGCTTAGTCGGACAGGGGAACGAGCAGTACTTC.

CDR3 sequence (DNA): TGCGCCAGCAGCCAAGCAGGGGGCGTGAGCACTGAAGCTTTCTTT. This sequence encodes CASSQAGGVSTEAFF. The chain joins TRBV4-1 to TRBJ1-1, with 8 bases aligning to TRBD1. Germline trimming cut 1 base from V and 4 bases from J; bases unmatched to any gene: 5. Germline loops: CDR1 MGHRA, CDR2 YSYEKL. This CDR3 has 15 amino acids.

DNA of the CDR3: TGTGCCAGCAGCTTGGGGGCAGGGGCTGAAGCTTTCTTT. Translated: CASSLGAGAEAFF. This chain links TRBV11-2 with TRBJ1-1; D possibly corresponds to TRBD1 (6 bases). V lost 3 bases to trimming and J lost 6 bases, with 11 bases between them. Germline CDR1 reads SGHAT; CDR2 reads FQNNGV. This CDR3 region has 13 residues.

The V call is TRBV18, the J call TRBJ1-2; the match to TRBD1 covers 9 bases. Germline V gene data show CDR1 as KGHSH and CDR2 as LQKENI. This CDR3 region has 18 residues. V lost 2 bases and J lost 7; bases outside the gene matches: 17. In DNA form, the CDR3 reads TGTGCCAGCTCACCAGATACCGGGACAGGGTTGGGAGCCATTGGCTACACCTTC. Translation: CASSPDTGTGLGAIGYTF.

The rearrangement links TRBV29-1 to TRBJ2-7, with D possibly matching TRBD1 (5 bases). V dropped 7 bases and J dropped 3 bases, with 19 bases sitting between them. From germline, CDR1 is SQVTM and CDR2 ANQGSEA. The CDR3 is 14 amino acids. CDR3 nucleotides: TGCAGCGCCAATGGGGCCCATGGGGTCTACGAGCAGTACTTC. The encoded protein is CSANGAHGVYEQYF.

The chain uses TRBV2 and TRBJ1-2, with D possibly TRBD1 on 5 matching bases. CDR1 is SNHLY, CDR2 FYNNEI, per germline. The CDR3 runs 15 residues. V lost 3 bases, J lost 4 bases, and 15 bases lay in between. CDR3 DNA: TGTGCCAGCAGTGATTATGGGGGGACCCTCTATGGCTACACCTTC. It is translated as CASSDYGGTLYGYTF.

The chain couples TRBV23-1 to TRBJ1-2; 7 bases are a match to TRBD1. TRBV23-1 is annotated as an ORF whose role is uncertain. The trim removed 2 bases at V and 0 bases at J, leaving 12 bases unmatched. The CDR3 is 18 amino acids. CDR3 loop: CASSQRDRELGPNYGYTF. CDR3 coding DNA: TGCGCCAGCAGTCAACGGGACAGAGAACTTGGGCCTAACTATGGCTACACCTTC.